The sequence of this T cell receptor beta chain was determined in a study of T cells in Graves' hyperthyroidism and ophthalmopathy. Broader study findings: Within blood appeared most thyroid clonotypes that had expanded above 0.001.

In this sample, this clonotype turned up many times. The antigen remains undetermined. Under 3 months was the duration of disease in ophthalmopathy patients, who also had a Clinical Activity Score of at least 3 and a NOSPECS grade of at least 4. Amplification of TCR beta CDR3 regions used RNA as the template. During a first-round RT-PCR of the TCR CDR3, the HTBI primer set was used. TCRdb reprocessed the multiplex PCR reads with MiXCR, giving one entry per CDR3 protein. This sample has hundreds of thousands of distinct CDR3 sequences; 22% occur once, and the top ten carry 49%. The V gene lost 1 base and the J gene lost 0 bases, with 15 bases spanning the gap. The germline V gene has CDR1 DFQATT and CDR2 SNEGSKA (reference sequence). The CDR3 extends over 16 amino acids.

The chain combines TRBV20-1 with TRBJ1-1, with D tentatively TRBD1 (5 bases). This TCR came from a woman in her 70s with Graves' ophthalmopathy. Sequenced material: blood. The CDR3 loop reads CSARARARVVNTEAFF. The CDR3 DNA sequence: TGCAGTGCTAGAGCCAGGGCCAGGGTGGTGAACACTGAAGCTTTCTTT.